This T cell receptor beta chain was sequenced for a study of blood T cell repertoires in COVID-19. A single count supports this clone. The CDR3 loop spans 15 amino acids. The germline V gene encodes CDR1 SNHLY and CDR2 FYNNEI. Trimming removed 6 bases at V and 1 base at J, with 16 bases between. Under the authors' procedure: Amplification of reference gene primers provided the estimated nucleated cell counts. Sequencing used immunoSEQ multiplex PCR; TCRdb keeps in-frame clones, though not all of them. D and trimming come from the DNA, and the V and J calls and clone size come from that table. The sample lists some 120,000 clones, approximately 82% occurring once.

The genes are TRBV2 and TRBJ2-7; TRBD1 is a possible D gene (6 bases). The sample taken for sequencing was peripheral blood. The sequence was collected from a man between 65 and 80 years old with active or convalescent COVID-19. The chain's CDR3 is CASSLNHGQSYEQYF. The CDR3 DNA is TGTGCCAGCAGCTTGAACCACGGACAGTCCTACGAGCAGTACTTC.